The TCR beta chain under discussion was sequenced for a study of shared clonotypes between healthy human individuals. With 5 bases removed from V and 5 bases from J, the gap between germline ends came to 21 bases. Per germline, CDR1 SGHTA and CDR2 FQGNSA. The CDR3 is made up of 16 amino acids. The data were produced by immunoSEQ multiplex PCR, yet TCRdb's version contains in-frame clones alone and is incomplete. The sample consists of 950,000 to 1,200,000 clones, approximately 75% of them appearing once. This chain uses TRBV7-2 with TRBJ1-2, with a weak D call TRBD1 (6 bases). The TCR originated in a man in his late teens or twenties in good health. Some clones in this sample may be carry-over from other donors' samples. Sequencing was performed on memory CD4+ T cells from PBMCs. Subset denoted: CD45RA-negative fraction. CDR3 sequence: CASSPSPAGQGYGYTF. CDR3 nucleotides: TGTGCCAGCAGCCCGAGCCCAGCGGGACAAGGATATGGCTACACCTTC.